Shown below are 18 T cell receptor beta chains from a single sample sequenced in a study of naive and memory T cell subsets. An oligonucleotide containing a UMI was ligated to the 3' end of TCR cDNA. Four PCR rounds used nested alpha and beta constant region primers plus the SP2 primer. MiXCR, run by TCRdb on the 5' RACE reads, gives a single entry per CDR3 protein. This sample carries around 56,000 distinct CDR3 sequences, about 8.3% of them seen once, and the ten largest clones take almost 10%. The receptors come from a female donor in good health.

J is TRBJ2-1 and V is TRBV3-1; 8 bases align to TRBD2. The CDR3 length is 16 residues. V dropped 5 bases and J dropped 5; count of bases not matched to a gene: 11. CDR1 is LGHDT, CDR2 YNNKEL, per germline (reference sequence). CDR3 DNA: TGTGCCAGCAGCTCTCGGACTAGCCGCGCCAACAATGAGCAGTTCTTC. Translated: CASSSRTSRANNEQFF.

There are a few counts of this clonotype. The V gene is TRBV30, the J gene TRBJ1-3; D gene unclear. With 2 bases removed from V and 4 bases from J, the gap between germline ends came to 3 bases. Germline CDR1 is GTSNPN and CDR2 is SVGIG (reference sequence). The CDR3 contains 11 residues. CDR3 sequence reads: CAWSFGNTIYF. The CDR3 region has the DNA TGTGCCTGGAGTTTCGGAAACACCATATATTTT.

This clonotype was recorded at least ten times. The V gene is TRBV12-3 or TRBV12-4, the J gene TRBJ2-1; D is possibly TRBD2 (7 bases). V gave up 6 bases and J gave up 8 bases, with 17 bases separating them. This CDR3 is built from 14 residues. The CDR3 reads CASSHGPGGDEQFF. The CDR3 DNA reads as TGTGCCAGCAGCCACGGACCGGGGGGCGATGAGCAGTTCTTC.

A remark on this clonotype: One end of the junction is discordant with germline, which a read error may explain. The rearrangement links TRBV27 to TRBJ1-2; possible D gene TRBD1, 5 bases. The CDR3 runs to 14 residues. Germline CDR1 and CDR2: MNHEY and SMNVEV (reference sequence). In DNA form, the CDR3 reads TGTGCCAGCAGCCCCCGTTGGGGGGGGGATGGCGACACCTTC. Residues: CASSPRWGGDGDTF.

The V gene is TRBV6-5, the J gene TRBJ2-1, with D perhaps TRBD1 or TRBD2 (7 bases each). The CDR3 covers 16 residues. V was cut by 5 bases and J by 2 bases, with 16 bases left in between. Germline V gives CDR1 MNHEY, CDR2 SVGAGI. The CDR3 reads CASSTRGGGTYNEQFF. As DNA, the CDR3 is TGTGCCAGCAGTACCAGGGGGGGAGGGACCTACAATGAGCAGTTCTTC.

In this sample, this clonotype turned up many times. The chain combines TRBV2 with TRBJ2-5, with 7 bases aligning to TRBD2. CDR3 length equals 14 residues. V gave up 5 bases and J gave up 3 bases; unmatched junction bases: 6. Per germline, CDR1 SNHLY and CDR2 FYNNEI. Here the CDR3 reads CASSLGGDEETQYF. CDR3 in DNA: TGTGCCAGCAGTTTGGGGGGGGACGAAGAGACCCAGTACTTC.

The chain employs TRBV29-1 and TRBJ2-3; no clear D gene. CDR3 length equals 12 residues. Deletions cut 4 bases from V and 1 base from J, with 6 bases between. The germline V gene encodes CDR1 SQVTM and CDR2 ANQGSEA. The CDR3 DNA sequence: TGCAGCGTTGCCCGGGGCACAGATACGCAGTATTTT. It translates to CSVARGTDTQYF.

V gene TRBV15 combines with J gene TRBJ1-5; TRBD1 matches at 7 bases. V shed 5 bases, J shed 5 bases, and the junction held 9 bases outside the gene matches. The CDR3 sequence is 15 residues long. Germline assignment: CDR1 LNHNV and CDR2 YYDKDF (reference sequence). The CDR3 here is CATSEWDRPHQPQHF. For the CDR3, the DNA is TGTGCCACCAGCGAGTGGGACAGACCTCATCAGCCCCAGCATTTT.

There are many counts of this clonotype. The J gene is TRBJ2-4, the V gene TRBV6-5, with D possibly TRBD1 on 6 matching bases. This CDR3 contains 15 residues. CDR1 and CDR2 (germline): MNHEY, SVGAGI. V was trimmed by 5 bases and J by 1 base, leaving 12 bases between them. CDR3 residues: CASSPPGQAKNIQYF. The CDR3, as DNA: TGTGCCAGCAGTCCCCCTGGACAGGCCAAAAACATTCAGTACTTC.

CDR3 DNA sequence: TGTGCCAGCAGCCCGGGGGGGGGGACCCAGTACTTC. It encodes CASSPGGGTQYF. V and J are TRBV7-6 and TRBJ2-5; 8 bases line up with TRBD2. The ends lost 5 bases at V and 7 bases at J; junction bases unmatched: 3. This CDR3 region has 12 residues. The germline CDR1 and CDR2 sequences are SGHVS and FNYEAQ.

This clonotype has a count of ten or more. This chain joins TRBV7-3 and TRBJ1-1, with a possible D match to TRBD1 (6 bases). Germline-derived CDR1 and CDR2 are SGHTA and FQGTGA. Deletions cut 5 bases from V and 1 base from J, with 8 bases between. The CDR3 length is 13 residues. In nucleotides, the CDR3 is TGTGCCAGCAGCCCACAGGGGAACACTGAAGCTTTCTTT. This translates into CASSPQGNTEAFF.

This clonotype has at least ten counts. CDR3 residues: CASSQGQGGTEAFF. The CDR3 DNA reads TGCGCCAGCAGCCAAGGACAGGGGGGCACTGAAGCTTTCTTT. The chain combines TRBV4-3 with TRBJ1-1; the match to TRBD1 covers 9 bases. Germline V gives CDR1 LGHNA, CDR2 YSLEER. The CDR3 runs 14 residues. The trim removed 1 base at V and 4 bases at J, leaving 1 base unmatched.

This clonotype was seen a handful of times. The V call is TRBV9, the J call TRBJ2-2; 7 positions match TRBD2. After removal of 3 bases from V and 4 bases from J, the junction contained 6 bases not matched to a gene. CDR1 and CDR2 (germline): SGDLS, YYNGEE. CDR3 length: 15 residues. Here the CDR3 DNA reads TGTGCCAGCAGCGCAGAAACGGGGGGCACCGGGGAGCTGTTTTTT. This codes for CASSAETGGTGELFF.

This clonotype was observed many times. The CDR3 here is CSVETGDTYEQYF. The CDR3 DNA reads TGCAGCGTTGAAACAGGGGACACCTACGAGCAGTACTTC. The gene calls are TRBV29-1 and TRBJ2-7; TRBD1 agrees at 7 bases. There are 13 residues in the CDR3. V lost 2 bases to trimming and J lost 2 bases; unmatched junction nucleotides: 3. Per the germline V gene, CDR1 is SQVTM and CDR2 is ANQGSEA.

The CDR3 DNA follows: TGTGCCAGCAGTCGGGGACAGGGTCGAACCGGGGAGCTGTTTTTT. It encodes CASSRGQGRTGELFF. The rearrangement joins TRBV2 to TRBJ2-2, with 9 bases aligning to TRBD1. J was trimmed by 5 bases and V by 5 bases; bases with no gene match: 6. Germline assignment: CDR1 SNHLY and CDR2 FYNNEI. This CDR3 spans 15 amino acids. The full variable domain, completed using reference TRBV2 and TRBJ2-2, is EPEVTQTPSHQVTQMGQEVILRCVPISNHLYFYWYRQILGQKVEFLVSFYNNEISEKSEIFDDQFSVERPDGSNFTLKIRSTKLEDSAMYFCASSRGQGRTGELFFGEGSRLTVL.

V and J are TRBV2 and TRBJ2-1; TRBD2 agrees at 9 bases. The V and J ends lost 8 bases and 6 bases, in that order; junction bases with no gene match: 11. The CDR3 runs to 15 residues. Looked up from germline, CDR1 is SNHLY and CDR2 is FYNNEI. CDR3 nucleotide sequence: TGTGCCAGCTGGCGGCGGGGGGGCCTTTTCAATGAGCAGTTCTTC. Its protein is CASWRRGGLFNEQFF.

A few counts support this clonotype. This chain uses TRBV7-9 with TRBJ1-1, with D possibly matching TRBD1 (5 bases). Trimming left V 0 bases short and J 4 bases short, with 15 bases between. Germline CDR1 SEHNR, CDR2 FQNEAQ (reference sequence). The CDR3 extends over 16 amino acids. In DNA, the CDR3 is TGTGCCAGCAGCTTAGCGCTAGGGCAGGGCGGCACTGAAGCTTTCTTT. It yields the protein CASSLALGQGGTEAFF.

The sample holds many counts of this clonotype. The chain couples TRBV12-3 or TRBV12-4 to TRBJ1-1, with a weak D call TRBD1 (6 bases). V was shortened by 8 bases and J by 1 base, with 26 bases between the two germline ends. CDR3 length equals 18 residues. CDR3 amino acids: CASSLGGTAGRRNTEAFF. The CDR3 DNA sequence: TGTGCCAGCTCCCTTGGGGGCACGGCAGGGAGGAGGAACACTGAAGCTTTCTTT.